One sample yielded the 9 T cell receptor beta chains listed below, sequenced in a study of blood T cells in healthy people across ages. A J-beta primer mix and a sample-barcoded 5' primer were used in a second PCR of roughly 6 to 11 cycles. Via MiXCR, TCRdb re-called the 5' RACE reads, giving one row per CDR3 protein. The data hold hundreds of thousands of distinct CDR3 sequences, with approximately 49% observed a single time. Sequences were obtained from blood. The receptors stem from a man aged 30 to 39 in good health.

The sample holds a few counts of this clonotype. V and J are TRBV2 and TRBJ2-3, with D tentatively TRBD2 (7 bases). The germline gives CDR1 SNHLY, CDR2 FYNNEI. V gave up 7 bases and J gave up 2 bases, with 19 bases separating them. This CDR3 comprises 16 residues. CDR3 residues: CASKGEGGAITDTQYF. The DNA for the CDR3 is TGTGCCAGCAAGGGGGAGGGGGGGGCGATCACAGATACGCAGTATTTT.

V and J are TRBV12-3 or TRBV12-4 and TRBJ2-1; perhaps D is TRBD1 or TRBD2 (5 bases each). Trimming pared 7 bases from V and 0 bases from J, leaving 13 bases between. The CDR3 is made up of 15 amino acids. The CDR3 nucleotides read TGTGCCAGCACCCTGTGGGGGAGCTCCTACAATGAGCAGTTCTTC. This encodes CASTLWGSSYNEQFF.

The chain carries TRBV6-5 and TRBJ2-7; D unclear. The germline V and J ends were trimmed by 0 bases and 2 bases, with 8 bases remaining between them. The CDR3 has 14 residues. Looked up from germline, CDR1 is MNHEY and CDR2 is SVGAGI. CDR3 protein: CASSYSGGTYEQYF. In DNA form, the CDR3 reads TGTGCCAGCAGTTACTCGGGCGGTACCTACGAGCAGTACTTC.

This rearrangement joins TRBV7-2 to TRBJ1-1; no clear D gene. CDR1 and CDR2 (germline): SGHTA, FQGNSA. The CDR3 consists of 11 residues. V lost 7 bases and J 8 bases, leaving 11 bases between the germline ends. CDR3 residues: CASTDRIEAFF. The CDR3 bases are TGTGCCAGCACCGACCGAATAGAAGCTTTCTTT.

The gene calls are TRBV6-1 and TRBJ1-2, with 11 nucleotides matching TRBD1. V gave up 4 bases and J gave up 3 bases; unmatched junction bases: 1. The CDR3 extends over 14 amino acids. The germline V gene encodes CDR1 MNHNS and CDR2 SASEGT. CDR3 region: CASSGTGGDYGYTF. CDR3 DNA: TGTGCCAGCAGTGGGACAGGGGGCGACTATGGCTACACCTTC.

J is TRBJ2-7 and V is TRBV7-9; the D gene is possibly TRBD1 (5 bases). The CDR3 runs to 15 residues. Per the germline V gene, CDR1 is SEHNR and CDR2 is FQNEAQ (reference sequence). V was cut by 2 bases and J by 0 bases, with 11 bases left in between. The CDR3 region is CASSLYQGHSYEQYF. DNA for the CDR3: TGTGCCAGCAGCTTATACCAGGGCCACTCCTACGAGCAGTACTTC.

In this sample, this clonotype turned up a few times. The V and J genes are TRBV29-1 and TRBJ1-2; TRBD1 is a possible D gene (5 bases). CDR1 is SQVTM and CDR2 is ANQGSEA in the germline V gene. V was shortened by 7 bases and J by 4 bases, with 16 bases between the two germline ends. The CDR3 runs 13 residues. The CDR3 sequence: CSAARGDLYGYTF. CDR3 in DNA: TGCAGCGCCGCCCGGGGGGACCTCTATGGCTACACCTTC.

DNA of the CDR3: TGCAGTGCTTCTCATAGGGCCGGGACCAGACTTATCAGTCAAGAGACCCAGTACTTC. It translates to CSASHRAGTRLISQETQYF. V is TRBV20-1 and J is TRBJ2-5, with D perhaps being TRBD1 or TRBD2 (5 bases each). CDR1 and CDR2 from the germline V gene are DFQATT and SNEGSKA (reference sequence). The CDR3 has 19 amino acids. V lost 5 bases and J 2 bases, leaving 30 bases between the germline ends.

This clonotype was counted many times. The chain employs TRBV6-5 and TRBJ2-7, with a weak D call TRBD1 (5 bases). The CDR3 covers 15 residues. Trimming left V 5 bases short and J 0 bases short, with 14 bases between. Germline-derived CDR1 and CDR2 are MNHEY and SVGAGI. CDR3 region: CASSDDQGSSYEQYF. In nucleotides, the CDR3 is TGTGCCAGCAGTGATGACCAGGGCAGCTCCTACGAGCAGTACTTC.